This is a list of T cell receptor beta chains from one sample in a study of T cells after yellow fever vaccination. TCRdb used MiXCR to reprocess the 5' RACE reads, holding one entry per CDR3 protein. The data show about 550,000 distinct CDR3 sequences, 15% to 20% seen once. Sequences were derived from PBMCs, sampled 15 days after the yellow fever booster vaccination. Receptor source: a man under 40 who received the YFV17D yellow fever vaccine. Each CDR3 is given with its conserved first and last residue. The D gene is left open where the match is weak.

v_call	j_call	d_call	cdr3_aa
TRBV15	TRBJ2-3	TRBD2	CATSRAPSGYKDTQYF
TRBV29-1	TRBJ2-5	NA	CSTRTSIETQYF
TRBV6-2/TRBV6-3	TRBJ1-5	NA	CADNRVGANQPQHF
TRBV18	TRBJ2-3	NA	CASSPDSSTDTQYF
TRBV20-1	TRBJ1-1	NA	CSARDESRQGGILFAEAFF
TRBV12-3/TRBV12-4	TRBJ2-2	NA	CASSLVEEAGELFF
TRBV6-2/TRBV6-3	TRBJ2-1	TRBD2	CASSARLAGFDEQFF
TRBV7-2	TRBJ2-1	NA	CASLLWEGDPLYNEQFF
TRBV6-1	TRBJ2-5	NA	CASSTGFRTETQYF
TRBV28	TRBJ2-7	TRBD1	CASSLGTGGRTYEQYF
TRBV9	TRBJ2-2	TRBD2	CASSVGGLAVTAGELFF
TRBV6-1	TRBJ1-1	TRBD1	CASTPGTGQLNTEAFF